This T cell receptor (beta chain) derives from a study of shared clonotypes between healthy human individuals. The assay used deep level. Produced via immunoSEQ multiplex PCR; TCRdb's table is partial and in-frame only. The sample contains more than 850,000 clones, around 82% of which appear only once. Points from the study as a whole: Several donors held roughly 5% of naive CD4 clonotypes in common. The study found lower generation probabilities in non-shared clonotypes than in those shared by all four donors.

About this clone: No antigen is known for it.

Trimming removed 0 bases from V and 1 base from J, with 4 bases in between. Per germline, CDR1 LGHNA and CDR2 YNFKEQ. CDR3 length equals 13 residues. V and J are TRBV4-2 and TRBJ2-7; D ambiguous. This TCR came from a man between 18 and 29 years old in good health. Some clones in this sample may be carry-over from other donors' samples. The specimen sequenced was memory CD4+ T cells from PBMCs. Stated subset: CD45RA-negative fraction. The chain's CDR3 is CASSQDASYEQYF. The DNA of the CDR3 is TGTGCCAGCAGCCAAGACGCGTCCTACGAGCAGTACTTC.